One sample yielded the 3 T cell receptor beta chains listed below, sequenced in a study of T cells in Graves' hyperthyroidism and ophthalmopathy (dated by TCRdb to about 2019). The method behind the library was multiplex PCR. The instrument was an Illumina HiSeq 2000. TCR beta CDR3 regions were amplified from RNA transcripts. A first-round RT-PCR of the TCR CDR3 used the HTBI primer set with the Qiagen OneStep RT-PCR kit. TCRdb trimmed public reads at Q25 via fastp, called clones via MiXCR and kept in-frame beta chains. One record per CDR3 amino acid sequence lists the most common genes and DNA. The sample table lists fewer than 900,000 distinct CDR3 sequences, around 15% of them with a count of one. The ten largest account for around 7.7% of the sample. The sample taken for sequencing was blood. Receptor source: a man younger than 35 with Graves' hyperthyroidism.

This clonotype came up once. Given a much more abundant clone one base away, this may be a read error. The rearrangement links TRBV28 to TRBJ1-1; 10 bases align to TRBD1. Germline assignment: CDR1 MDHEN and CDR2 SYDVKM. The CDR3 extends over 14 amino acids. The CDR3 region has the DNA TGTGCCAGCACAGACAGGGGGCTGGTCACTGTAGCTTTCTTT. Protein sequence: CASTDRGLVTVAFF.

There are many counts of this clonotype. The chain employs TRBV6-1 and TRBJ1-1; 10 bases agree with TRBD1. The CDR3 consists of 15 residues. With 6 bases clipped from V and 4 bases from J, the junction kept 8 bases outside the gene matches. Germline V CDR1 and CDR2: MNHNS, SASEGT. The CDR3 loop is CASRSGTGDSTEAFF. For the CDR3, the DNA is TGTGCCAGCAGGTCCGGGACAGGGGATAGCACTGAAGCTTTCTTT.

The table lists this clonotype with many counts. The chain couples TRBV7-9 to TRBJ2-5; TRBD2 matches 7 bases. The CDR3 length is 14 residues. Germline V gives CDR1 SEHNR, CDR2 FQNEAQ (reference sequence). With V trimmed by 3 bases and J by 3 bases, 4 bases remained unmatched. The CDR3 spells CASSFGLAEETQYF. The CDR3 nucleotides are TGTGCCAGCAGCTTCGGGCTAGCGGAAGAGACCCAGTACTTC.